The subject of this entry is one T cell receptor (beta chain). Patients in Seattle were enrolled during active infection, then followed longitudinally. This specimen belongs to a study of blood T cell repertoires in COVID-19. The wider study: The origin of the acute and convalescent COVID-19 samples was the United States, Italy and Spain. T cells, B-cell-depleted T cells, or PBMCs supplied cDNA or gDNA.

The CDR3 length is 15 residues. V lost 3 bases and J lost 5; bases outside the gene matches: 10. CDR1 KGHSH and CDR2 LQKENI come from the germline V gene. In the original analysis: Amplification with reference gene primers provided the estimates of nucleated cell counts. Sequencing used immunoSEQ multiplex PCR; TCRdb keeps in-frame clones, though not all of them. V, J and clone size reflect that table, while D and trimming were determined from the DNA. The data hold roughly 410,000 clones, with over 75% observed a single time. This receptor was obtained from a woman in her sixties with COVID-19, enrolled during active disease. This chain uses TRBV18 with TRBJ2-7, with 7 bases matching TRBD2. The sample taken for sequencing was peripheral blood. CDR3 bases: TGTGCCAGCTCACCGATGGGGGGGGTGGGCCACGAGCAGTACTTC. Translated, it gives CASSPMGGVGHEQYF.